Detailed here is one T cell receptor beta chain. Using its own MiXCR run on the RT-PCR reads, TCRdb lists one record per CDR3 protein. The sample carries almost 700,000 distinct CDR3 sequences, about 14% recorded once. Looked up from germline, CDR1 is DFQATT and CDR2 is SNEGSKA (reference sequence). This CDR3 is 14 amino acids long. The ends were cut back, 0 bases at V and 1 base at J, with 9 bases in the middle. The chain links TRBV20-1 to TRBJ2-5; no firm D call. Specimen: memory CD4+ T cells from blood. The TCR originated in a female donor in good health, serving as a healthy control. This CDR3 reads CSAREEWAQETQYF. The CDR3 DNA reads as TGCAGTGCTAGAGAGGAGTGGGCCCAAGAGACCCAGTACTTC.